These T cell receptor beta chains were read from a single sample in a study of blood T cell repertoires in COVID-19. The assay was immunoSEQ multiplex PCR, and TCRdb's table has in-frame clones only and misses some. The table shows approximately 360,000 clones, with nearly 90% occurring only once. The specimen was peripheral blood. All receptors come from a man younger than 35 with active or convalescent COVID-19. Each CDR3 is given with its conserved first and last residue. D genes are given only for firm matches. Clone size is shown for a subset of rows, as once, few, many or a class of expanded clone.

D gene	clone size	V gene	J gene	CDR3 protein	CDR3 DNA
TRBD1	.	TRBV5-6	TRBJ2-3	CASSSDRGPQLDTQYF	TGTGCCAGCAGCTCCGACAGGGGCCCCCAACTGGATACGCAGTATTTT
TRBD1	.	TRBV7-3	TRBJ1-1	CASSLGTGMGTEAFF	TGTGCCAGCAGCTTAGGGACAGGGATGGGCACTGAAGCTTTCTTT
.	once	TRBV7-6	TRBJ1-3	CASSRFENSGNTIYF	TGTGCCAGCAGCCGCTTTGAGAACTCTGGAAACACCATATATTTT
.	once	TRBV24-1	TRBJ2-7	CATSDSGAEQYF	TGTGCCACCAGTGATTCAGGGGCCGAGCAGTACTTC
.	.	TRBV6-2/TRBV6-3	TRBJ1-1	CASSYSPIVEAFF	TGTGCCAGCAGTTACTCTCCAATTGTGGAAGCTTTCTTT
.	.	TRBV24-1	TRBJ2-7	CATSDNSGSYEQYF	TGTGCCACCAGTGATAACTCAGGGTCCTACGAGCAGTACTTC
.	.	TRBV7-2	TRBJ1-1	CASSFLGVSNTEAFF	TGTGCCAGCAGCTTCCTAGGCGTATCAAACACTGAAGCTTTCTTT
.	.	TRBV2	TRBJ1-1	CASSYLSTGSGTEAFF	TGTGCCAGCAGTTACCTCTCGACAGGCTCGGGGACTGAAGCTTTCTTT
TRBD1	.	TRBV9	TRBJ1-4	CASSVASGQGLNEKLFF	TGTGCCAGCAGCGTAGCCTCGGGACAGGGACTGAATGAAAAACTGTTTTTT
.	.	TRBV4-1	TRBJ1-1	CASSQERPAAGTEAFF	TGCGCCAGCAGCCAAGAGCGCCCCGCTGCCGGCACTGAAGCTTTCTTT
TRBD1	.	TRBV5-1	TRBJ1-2	CASSRDSYGYTF	TGCGCCAGTAGTCGGGACAGCTATGGCTACACCTTC
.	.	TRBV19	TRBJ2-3	CASRTGLNTDTQYF	TGTGCCAGCCGGACTGGGCTTAACACAGATACGCAGTATTTT
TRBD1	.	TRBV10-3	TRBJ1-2	CAIRPGQVNYGYTF	TGTGCCATCAGACCCGGACAGGTCAACTATGGCTACACCTTC
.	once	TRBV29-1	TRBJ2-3	CSVEDLRTGNAGDTQYF	TGCAGCGTTGAAGATTTAAGAACGGGTAACGCTGGAGATACGCAGTATTTT
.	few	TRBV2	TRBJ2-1	CASNVEYNEQFF	TGTGCCAGCAACGTGGAGTACAATGAGCAGTTCTTC
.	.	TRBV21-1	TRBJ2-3	CARKRGKEDTQYF	TGTGCCAGAAAACGGGGGAAAGAAGATACGCAGTATTTT
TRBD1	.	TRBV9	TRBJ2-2	CASSSDRVNTGELFF	TGTGCCAGCAGCTCGGACAGGGTGAACACCGGGGAGCTGTTTTTT
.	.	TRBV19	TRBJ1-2	CASRTRGTGYGYTF	TGTGCCAGTAGAACCAGGGGCACGGGGTATGGCTACACCTTC
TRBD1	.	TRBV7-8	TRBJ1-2	CASSPGTANYGYTF	TGTGCCAGCAGCCCGGGGACAGCTAACTATGGCTACACCTTC
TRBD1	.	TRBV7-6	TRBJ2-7	CASSLGRQGEEQYF	TGTGCCAGCAGCTTAGGGCGACAGGGGGAAGAGCAGTACTTC
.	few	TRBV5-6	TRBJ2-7	CASSIRLEQYF	TGTGCCAGCAGCATCCGACTCGAGCAGTACTTC
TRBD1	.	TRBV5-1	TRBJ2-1	CASSRDRVGGNEQFF	TGCGCCAGCAGCCGAGACAGGGTTGGGGGCAATGAGCAGTTCTTC
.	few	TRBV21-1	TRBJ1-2	CASSRDRGFYAVRFYGYTF	TGTGCCAGCAGCCGGGACAGGGGGTTTTATGCCGTAAGGTTCTATGGCTACACCTTC
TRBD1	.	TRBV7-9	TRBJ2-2	CASRSGTGPQGTGELFF	TGTGCCAGCAGGAGCGGGACAGGGCCCCAGGGGACCGGGGAGCTGTTTTTT
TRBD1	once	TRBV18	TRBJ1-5	CASFPGTGESQPQHF	TGTGCCAGCTTCCCCGGGACAGGGGAGTCTCAGCCCCAGCATTTT
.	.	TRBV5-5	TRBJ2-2	CASRTGNTGELFF	TGTGCCAGCAGAACCGGGAACACCGGGGAGCTGTTTTTT
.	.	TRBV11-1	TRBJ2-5	CASSTGMATQETQYF	TGTGCCAGCAGCACAGGGATGGCTACCCAAGAGACCCAGTACTTC
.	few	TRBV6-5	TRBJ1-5	CASSYGWGGQPQHF	TGTGCCAGCAGTTACGGGTGGGGGGGTCAGCCCCAGCATTTT
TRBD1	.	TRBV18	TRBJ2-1	CASSSWTGRSYNEQFF	TGTGCCAGCTCAAGTTGGACAGGGAGGTCCTACAATGAGCAGTTCTTC
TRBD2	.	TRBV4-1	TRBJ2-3	CASRPGLAGGTDTQYF	TGCGCCAGCAGGCCGGGACTAGCGGGGGGGACAGATACGCAGTATTTT
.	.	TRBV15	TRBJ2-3	CATSRATGSQYF	TGTGCCACCAGCAGAGCCACAGGGTCGCAGTATTTT
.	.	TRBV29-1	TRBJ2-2	CSAGRGRTGELFF	TGCAGCGCGGGCAGGGGCCGTACCGGGGAGCTGTTTTTT
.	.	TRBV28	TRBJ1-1	CASNSLRDKNTEAFF	TGTGCCAGCAATTCCCTCCGGGACAAGAACACTGAAGCTTTCTTT
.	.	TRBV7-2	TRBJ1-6	CASSPPGHGISPLHF	TGTGCCAGCAGCCCACCGGGACATGGCATTTCACCCCTCCACTTT
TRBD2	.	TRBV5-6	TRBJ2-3	CASSQEERGVDTQYF	TGTGCCAGCAGCCAGGAGGAGCGGGGGGTGGATACGCAGTATTTT
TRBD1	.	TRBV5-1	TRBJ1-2	CASSSTDRGYGYTF	TGCGCCAGCAGCTCGACGGACAGGGGCTATGGCTACACCTTC
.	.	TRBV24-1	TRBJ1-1	CATERVPPLNTEAFF	TGTGCCACCGAGAGGGTTCCTCCGCTTAACACTGAAGCTTTCTTT
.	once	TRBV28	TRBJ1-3	CASSTGGSGNTIYF	TGTGCCAGCAGCACGGGGGGCTCTGGAAACACCATATATTTT
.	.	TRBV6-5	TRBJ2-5	CASSFSGQETQYF	TGTGCCAGCAGTTTTAGCGGCCAAGAGACCCAGTACTTC
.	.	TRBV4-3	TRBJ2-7	CASSQVGVSGEQYF	TGCGCCAGCAGCCAAGTGGGTGTGTCGGGAGAGCAGTACTTC
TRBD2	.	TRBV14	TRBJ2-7	CASGRPSGNYEQYF	TGTGCCAGCGGTCGGCCTAGCGGGAACTACGAGCAGTACTTC
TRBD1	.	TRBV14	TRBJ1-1	CASSQEGTGTTEAFF	TGTGCCAGCAGCCAAGAAGGGACAGGGACCACTGAAGCTTTCTTT
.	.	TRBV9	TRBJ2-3	CASSADSTVRDTQYF	TGTGCCAGCAGTGCTGACTCGACTGTGAGGGATACGCAGTATTTT
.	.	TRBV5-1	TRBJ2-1	CASSLARASSYNEQFF	TGCGCCAGCAGCTTGGCGCGGGCTAGCTCCTACAATGAGCAGTTCTTC
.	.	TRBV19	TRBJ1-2	CASSMAGGGYTF	TGTGCCAGTAGTATGGCGGGAGGTGGCTACACCTTC
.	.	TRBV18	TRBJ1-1	CASSPSPGVNTEAFF	TGTGCCAGCTCACCGTCCCCGGGGGTGAACACTGAAGCTTTCTTT
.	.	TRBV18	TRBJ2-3	CASSPQSSTQYF	TGTGCCAGCTCACCACAGTCGAGTACGCAGTATTTT
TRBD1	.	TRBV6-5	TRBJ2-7	CASTDRVTKQYF	TGTGCCAGCACGGACAGGGTTACGAAGCAGTACTTC
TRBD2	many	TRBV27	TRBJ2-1	CASIGLAEGGEQFF	TGTGCCAGCATCGGACTAGCGGAAGGGGGTGAGCAGTTCTTC
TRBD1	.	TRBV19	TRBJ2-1	CASSRGMRDRVSGRGSYNEQFF	TGTGCCAGTAGCCGAGGGATGAGGGACAGGGTTTCCGGGCGAGGCTCCTACAATGAGCAGTTCTTC
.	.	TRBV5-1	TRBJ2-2	CASSLAWTANTGELFF	TGCGCCAGCAGCTTGGCGTGGACAGCCAACACCGGGGAGCTGTTTTTT
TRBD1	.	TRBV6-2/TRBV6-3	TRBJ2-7	CASSSIRDRVVEQYF	TGTGCCAGCAGTTCAATCCGGGACAGGGTCGTCGAGCAGTACTTC
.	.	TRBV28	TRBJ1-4	CASSLPGGGAEKLFF	TGTGCCAGCAGTTTACCGGGGGGTGGTGCGGAAAAACTGTTTTTT
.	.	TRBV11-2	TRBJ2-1	CASSLASYNEQFF	TGTGCCAGCAGCTTAGCTTCTTACAATGAGCAGTTCTTC
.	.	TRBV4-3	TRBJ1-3	CASSQMSDSGNTIYF	TGCGCCAGCAGCCAAATGTCAGACTCTGGAAACACCATATATTTT